This T cell receptor beta chain was sequenced for a study of post-analysis software for immune sequencing data. Study in general: The disease courses spanned relapsing-remitting, secondary progressive and progressive-relapsing forms of multiple sclerosis. Study-wide results and limits: By F measure, samples from a shared preparation batch strongly co-clustered. The study found significantly lower normalized Chao1 diversity in multiple sclerosis patients than in controls. There were four or five TRBV segments more frequent in patients than controls, and TRBV5-6, TRBV5-1 and TRBV20-1 were among them.

About this clonotype: Its antigen is unknown.

The CDR3 sequence is 16 residues long. Germline V gene data show CDR1 as SEHNR and CDR2 as FQNEAQ (reference sequence). The V and J ends lost 4 bases and 2 bases respectively, with 18 bases between them. Every TCR beta cDNA library bore unique molecular identifiers. Input populations of about 0.95 to 10 million T cells gave rise to 500,000 or so cDNA molecules. One entry per CDR3 protein, called by TCRdb with MiXCR from the PCR reads. This repertoire shows about 460,000 distinct CDR3 sequences, approximately 45% found once; its top ten account for about 12%. The TCR was taken from a girl between 5 and 17 years old with multiple sclerosis. The chain carries TRBV7-9 and TRBJ2-7; D gene ambiguous. Sequenced sample: blood. CDR3 amino acids: CASSSPPWRPTYEQYF. CDR3 DNA sequence: TGTGCCAGCAGCTCTCCCCCTTGGAGACCGACCTACGAGCAGTACTTC. The variable domain in full, with the rest retrieved from reference TRBV7-9 and TRBJ2-7, is DTGVSQNPRHKITKRGQNVTFRCDPISEHNRLYWYRQTLGQGPEFLTYFQNEAQLEKSRLLSDRFSAERPKGSFSTLEIQRTEQGDSAMYLCASSSPPWRPTYEQYFGPGTRLTVT.